Listed below are T cell receptor beta chains from one sample, sequenced in a study of shared clonotypes between healthy human individuals. Profiling relied on immunoSEQ multiplex PCR, and the TCRdb table lists in-frame clones only, not all of them. The sample lists about 2,100,000 clones, about 92% occurring once. The sample comprised naive CD8+ T cells from PBMCs. The receptors shown here come from a man aged 18 to 30 in good health. Some clones in this sample may be carry-over from other donors' samples. CDR3s include the opening cysteine and the closing phenylalanine or tryptophan. D genes are given only for firm matches. For some rows the clone size is stated as once, few or many, or as a class when expanded; others skip it.

-	TRBV9	TRBJ2-3	13	TRBD2	CASSSGSTDTQYF	TGTGCCAGCAGTAGCGGGAGCACAGATACGCAGTATTTT
-	TRBV19	TRBJ2-1	14	-	CASSTPVSINEQFF	TGTGCCAGTAGTACTCCGGTTTCCATTAATGAGCAGTTCTTC
-	TRBV13	TRBJ2-3	16	TRBD2	CASSSGLADGTDTQYF	TGTGCCAGCAGCTCCGGACTAGCGGACGGCACAGATACGCAGTATTTT
once	TRBV29-1	TRBJ2-7	14	TRBD2	CSVEGLAGTYEQYF	TGCAGCGTCGAAGGGCTAGCGGGAACCTACGAGCAGTACTTC
-	TRBV4-3	TRBJ2-7	13	TRBD1	CASSQGQGGEQYF	TGCGCCAGCAGCCAAGGACAGGGCGGTGAGCAGTACTTC
-	TRBV5-5	TRBJ2-7	17	-	CASSLSLVRPNIYEQYF	TGTGCCAGCAGCTTATCGCTGGTCCGCCCGAATATTTACGAGCAGTACTTC
-	TRBV7-6	TRBJ2-2	14	-	CASSSSRTPRELFF	TGTGCCAGCAGCTCCTCCCGGACGCCCCGGGAGCTGTTTTTT
-	TRBV7-9	TRBJ1-4	13	-	CASSLGTAEKLFF	TGTGCCAGCAGCTTAGGGACGGCTGAAAAACTGTTTTTT
-	TRBV5-4	TRBJ2-7	15	-	CASSLGRGGSYEQYF	TGTGCCAGCAGCTTGGGAAGGGGAGGCTCCTACGAGCAGTACTTC
-	TRBV7-2	TRBJ2-3	18	-	CASSFPSLRLPSTDTQYF	TGTGCCAGCAGCTTCCCTAGTCTGAGGCTACCTAGCACAGATACGCAGTATTTT
-	TRBV4-3	TRBJ2-7	15	-	CASSQDSDGGYEQYF	TGCGCCAGCAGCCAAGATTCGGACGGAGGGTACGAGCAGTACTTC
-	TRBV27	TRBJ2-7	15	TRBD1	CASSPGTGGGYEQYF	TGTGCCAGCAGCCCAGGGACAGGGGGCGGCTACGAGCAGTACTTC
-	TRBV5-1	TRBJ1-1	13	-	CASSFTPGAEAFF	TGCGCCAGCAGCTTTACCCCAGGGGCTGAAGCTTTCTTT
-	TRBV28	TRBJ2-2	13	-	CASSLGRTGELFF	TGTGCCAGCAGTTTGGGACGGACCGGGGAGCTGTTTTTT
-	TRBV28	TRBJ2-7	14	-	CASSPRGSGYEQYF	TGTGCCAGCAGTCCTAGGGGGTCCGGCTACGAGCAGTACTTC
-	TRBV2	TRBJ2-7	14	-	CASTGSGYPYEQYF	TGTGCCAGCACCGGGTCGGGTTATCCCTACGAGCAGTACTTC
-	TRBV2	TRBJ2-7	14	-	CASSGTSISYEQYF	TGTGCCAGCAGTGGCACTAGCATTAGCTACGAGCAGTACTTC
once	TRBV27	TRBJ2-5	14	TRBD2	CASSPWTSGETQYF	TGTGCCAGCAGTCCTTGGACTAGCGGAGAGACCCAGTACTTC
-	TRBV11-3	TRBJ2-2	14	TRBD1	CASSSRQGDGELFF	TGTGCCAGCAGCTCCCGACAGGGGGACGGGGAGCTGTTTTTT
-	TRBV27	TRBJ1-5	14	-	CASSSYSGDQPQHF	TGTGCCAGCAGTTCCTATTCCGGCGATCAGCCCCAGCATTTT
-	TRBV4-1	TRBJ2-2	13	-	CASSPLRTGELFF	TGCGCCAGCAGCCCCTTAAGGACCGGGGAGCTGTTTTTT
-	TRBV30	TRBJ2-1	14	-	CAWSVGGTYNEQFF	TGTGCCTGGAGTGTTGGCGGGACCTACAATGAGCAGTTCTTC
-	TRBV19	TRBJ1-4	14	TRBD1	CASSDRGRAEKLFF	TGTGCCAGTAGCGACAGGGGGCGAGCTGAAAAACTGTTTTTT